This T cell receptor beta chain was found in a study of molecular identifiers for immune sequencing clone quantification. As for the study in general: Replicate experiments took RNA from about 20,000 or 100,000 naive CD8 cells, divided it five ways and sequenced four. Findings and limits, study-wide: Clones that had above 20 RNA copies took up over 99% of effector molecules but under 1% in naive cells.

Losses at the gene ends were 4 bases for V and 4 bases for J; bases not matched to a gene: 6. The CDR3 extends over 15 amino acids. CDR1 and CDR2 (germline): MGHRA, YSYEKL. When naive CD8 T cells were sorted, they were gated as CD8+CD4-CCR7+CD45RA+. In TCRdb, the PCR reads were re-called with MiXCR into one record per CDR3 protein. The sample holds about 510,000 distinct CDR3 sequences; 25% are singletons and the top ten take 0.7% to 0.9%. A remark on this clonotype: What it recognizes is unknown.

The sample comprised naive CD8+ T cells from blood, with Jurkat cell RNA spiked in. The sample's subset: FACS-sorted CD8+CD4-CCR7+CD45RA+ naive T cells. The chain combines TRBV4-1 with TRBJ1-1, with 10 bases fitting TRBD1. This receptor was taken from a human donor in good health. Some libraries in this study had Jurkat cell RNA spiked in. This CDR3 reads CASSPGQGLITEAFF. The CDR3 bases are TGCGCCAGCAGCCCGGGACAGGGGTTGATCACTGAAGCTTTCTTT.